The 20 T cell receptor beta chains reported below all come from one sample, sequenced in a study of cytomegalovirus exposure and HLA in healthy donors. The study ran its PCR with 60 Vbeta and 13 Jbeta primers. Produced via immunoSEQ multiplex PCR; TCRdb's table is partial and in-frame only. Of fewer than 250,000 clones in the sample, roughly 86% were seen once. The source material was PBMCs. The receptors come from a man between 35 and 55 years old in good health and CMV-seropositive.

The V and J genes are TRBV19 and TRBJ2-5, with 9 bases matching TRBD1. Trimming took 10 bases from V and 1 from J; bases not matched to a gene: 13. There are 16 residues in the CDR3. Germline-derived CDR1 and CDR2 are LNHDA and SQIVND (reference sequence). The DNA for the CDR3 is TGTGCCACTAGCAATAGAGGGACAGGGACCCAAGAGACCCAGTACTTC. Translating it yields CATSNRGTGTQETQYF.

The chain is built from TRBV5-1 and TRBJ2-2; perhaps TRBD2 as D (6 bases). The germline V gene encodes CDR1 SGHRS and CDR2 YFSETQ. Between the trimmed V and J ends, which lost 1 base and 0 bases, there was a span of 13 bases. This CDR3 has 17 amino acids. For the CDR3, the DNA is TGCGCCAGCAGCTTGTGGGGTGGCGGGGCGAACACCGGGGAGCTGTTTTTT. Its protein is CASSLWGGGANTGELFF.

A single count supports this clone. CDR3 loop: CASTHFPDITGSYRAQAFF. The CDR3 DNA reads TGTGCCAGCACCCATTTTCCCGATATTACAGGTTCATACAGGGCCCAAGCTTTCTTT. The V call is TRBV7-3, the J call TRBJ1-1; D might be TRBD1 (6 bases). Germline V gene sequence: CDR1 SGHTA, CDR2 FQGTGA. V shed 7 bases and J shed 9 bases, with 36 bases lying between them. The CDR3 has 19 amino acids.

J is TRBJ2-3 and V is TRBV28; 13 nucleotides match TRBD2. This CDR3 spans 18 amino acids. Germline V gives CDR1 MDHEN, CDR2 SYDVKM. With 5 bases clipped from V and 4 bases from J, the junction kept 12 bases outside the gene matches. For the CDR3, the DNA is TGTGCCAGCAGTCTCTTCGGGACTAGCGGGAAAAGGGCAGATACGCAGTATTTT. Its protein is CASSLFGTSGKRADTQYF. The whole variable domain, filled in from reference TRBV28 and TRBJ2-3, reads DVKVTQSSRYLVKRTGEKVFLECVQDMDHENMFWYRQDPGLGLRLIYFSYDVKMKEKGDIPEGYSVSREKKERFSLILESASTNQTSMYLCASSLFGTSGKRADTQYFGPGTRLTVL.

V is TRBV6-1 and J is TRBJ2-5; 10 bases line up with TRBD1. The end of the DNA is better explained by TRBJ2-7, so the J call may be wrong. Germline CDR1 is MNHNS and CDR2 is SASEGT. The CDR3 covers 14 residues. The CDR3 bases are TGTGCCAGCAGCCCCGGACAGGGGGTCGTCGAGCAGTACTTC. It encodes CASSPGQGVVEQYF.

DNA for the CDR3: TGCGCCAGCAGCCAAGCGTTGTCAGGGGGCATCTACGAGCAGTACTTC. This sequence encodes CASSQALSGGIYEQYF. The V and J genes are TRBV4-1 and TRBJ2-7, with 8 bases fitting TRBD1. Trimming removed 1 base from V and 3 bases from J; junction bases left unmatched: 8. The CDR3 covers 16 residues. CDR1 is MGHRA, CDR2 YSYEKL, per germline.

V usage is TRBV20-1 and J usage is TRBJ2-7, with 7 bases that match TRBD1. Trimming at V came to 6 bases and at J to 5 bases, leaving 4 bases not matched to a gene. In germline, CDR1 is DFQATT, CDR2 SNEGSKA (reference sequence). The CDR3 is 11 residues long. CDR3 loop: CSALTGNEQYF. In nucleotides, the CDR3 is TGCAGTGCGCTGACAGGGAACGAGCAGTACTTC.

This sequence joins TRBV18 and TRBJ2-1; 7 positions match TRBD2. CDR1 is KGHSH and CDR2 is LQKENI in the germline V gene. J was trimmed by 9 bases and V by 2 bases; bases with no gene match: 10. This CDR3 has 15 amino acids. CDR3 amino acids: CASSPGADSGGEQFF. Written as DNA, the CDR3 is TGTGCCAGCTCACCAGGGGCGGACTCGGGGGGTGAGCAGTTCTTC.

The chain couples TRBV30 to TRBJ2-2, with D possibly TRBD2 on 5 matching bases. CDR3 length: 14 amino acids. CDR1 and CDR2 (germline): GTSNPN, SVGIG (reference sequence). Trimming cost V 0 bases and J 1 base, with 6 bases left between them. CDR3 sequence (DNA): TGTGCCTGGAGTGTAGAGGGGAACACCGGGGAGCTGTTTTTT. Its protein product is CAWSVEGNTGELFF.

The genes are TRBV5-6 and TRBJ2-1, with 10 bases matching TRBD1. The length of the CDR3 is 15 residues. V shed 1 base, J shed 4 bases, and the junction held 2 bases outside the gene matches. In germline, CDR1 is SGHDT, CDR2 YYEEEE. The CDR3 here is CASSLLGQGYNEQFF. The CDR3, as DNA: TGTGCCAGCAGCTTGTTGGGACAGGGGTACAATGAGCAGTTCTTC.

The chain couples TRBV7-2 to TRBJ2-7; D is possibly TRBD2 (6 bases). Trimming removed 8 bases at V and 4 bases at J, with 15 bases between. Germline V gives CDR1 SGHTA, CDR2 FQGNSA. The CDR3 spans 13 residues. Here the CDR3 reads CASGEGGAYEQYF. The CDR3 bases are TGTGCCAGCGGAGAGGGCGGGGCTTACGAGCAGTACTTC.

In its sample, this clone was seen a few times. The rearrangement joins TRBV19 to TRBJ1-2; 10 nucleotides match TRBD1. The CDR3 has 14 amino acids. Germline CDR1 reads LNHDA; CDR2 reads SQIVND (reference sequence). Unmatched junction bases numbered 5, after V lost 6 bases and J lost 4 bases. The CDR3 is CASRTGTGVYGYTF. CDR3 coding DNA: TGTGCCAGTAGGACCGGGACAGGGGTCTATGGCTACACCTTC. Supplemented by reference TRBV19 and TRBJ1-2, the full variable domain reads DGGITQSPKYLFRKEGQNVTLSCEQNLNHDAMYWYRQDPGQGLRLIYYSQIVNDFQKGDIAEGYSVSREKKESFPLTVTSAQKNPTAFYLCASRTGTGVYGYTFGSGTRLTVV.

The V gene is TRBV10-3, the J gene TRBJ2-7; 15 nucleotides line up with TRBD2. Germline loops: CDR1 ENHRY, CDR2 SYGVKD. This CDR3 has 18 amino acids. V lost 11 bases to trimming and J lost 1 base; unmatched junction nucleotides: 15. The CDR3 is CASGTWTSGRAGSYEQYF. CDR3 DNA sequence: TGTGCCTCAGGGACTTGGACTAGCGGGAGGGCCGGGTCCTACGAGCAGTACTTC.

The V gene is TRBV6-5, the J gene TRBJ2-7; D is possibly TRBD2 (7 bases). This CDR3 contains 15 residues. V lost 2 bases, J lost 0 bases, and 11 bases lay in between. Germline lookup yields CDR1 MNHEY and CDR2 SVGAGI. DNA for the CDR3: TGTGCCAGCAGTTACGGGGCGGGGGCCTCCTACGAGCAGTACTTC. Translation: CASSYGAGASYEQYF.

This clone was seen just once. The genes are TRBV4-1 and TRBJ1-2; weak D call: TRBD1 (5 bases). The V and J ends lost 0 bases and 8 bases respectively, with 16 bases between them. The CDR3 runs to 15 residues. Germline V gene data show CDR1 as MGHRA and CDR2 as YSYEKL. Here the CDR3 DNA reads TGCGCCAGCAGCCAAGACCCCGCGGGGGGGGAGGGCTACACCTTC. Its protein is CASSQDPAGGEGYTF.

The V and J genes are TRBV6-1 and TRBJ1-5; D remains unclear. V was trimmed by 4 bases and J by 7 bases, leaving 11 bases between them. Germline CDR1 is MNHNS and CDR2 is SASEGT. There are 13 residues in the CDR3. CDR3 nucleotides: TGTGCCAGCAGTGTGCAGGTCGTACAGCCCCAGCATTTT. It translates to CASSVQVVQPQHF.

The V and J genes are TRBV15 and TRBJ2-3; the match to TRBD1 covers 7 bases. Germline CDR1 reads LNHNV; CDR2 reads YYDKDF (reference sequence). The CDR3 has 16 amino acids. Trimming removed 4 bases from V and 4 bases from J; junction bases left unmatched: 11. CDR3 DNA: TGTGCCACCAGCAAACGTCCGGGACAGACATCAGATACGCAGTATTTT. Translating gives CATSKRPGQTSDTQYF.

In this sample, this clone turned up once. The DNA for the CDR3 is TGTGCCAGCAGCAAAGGGGCGGGGGGGTACACCGGGGAGCTGTTTTTT. Its protein product is CASSKGAGGYTGELFF. The V gene is TRBV21-1, the J gene TRBJ2-2; the D call of TRBD2 is as the table states it, not checked on the DNA. TRBV21-1 counts as a pseudogene. CDR3 length: 16 residues.

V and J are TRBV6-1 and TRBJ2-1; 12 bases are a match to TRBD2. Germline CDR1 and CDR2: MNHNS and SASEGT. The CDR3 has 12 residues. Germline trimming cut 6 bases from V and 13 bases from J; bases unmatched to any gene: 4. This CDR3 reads CASRPLAGGQFF. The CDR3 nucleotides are TGTGCCAGCAGACCACTAGCGGGAGGCCAGTTCTTC.

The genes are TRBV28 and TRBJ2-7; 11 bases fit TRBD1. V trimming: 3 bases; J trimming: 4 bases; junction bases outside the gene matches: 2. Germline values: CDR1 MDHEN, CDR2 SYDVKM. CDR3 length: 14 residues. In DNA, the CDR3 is TGTGCCAGCAGTTTTGGGACAGGGGGTTACGAGCAGTACTTC. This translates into CASSFGTGGYEQYF.